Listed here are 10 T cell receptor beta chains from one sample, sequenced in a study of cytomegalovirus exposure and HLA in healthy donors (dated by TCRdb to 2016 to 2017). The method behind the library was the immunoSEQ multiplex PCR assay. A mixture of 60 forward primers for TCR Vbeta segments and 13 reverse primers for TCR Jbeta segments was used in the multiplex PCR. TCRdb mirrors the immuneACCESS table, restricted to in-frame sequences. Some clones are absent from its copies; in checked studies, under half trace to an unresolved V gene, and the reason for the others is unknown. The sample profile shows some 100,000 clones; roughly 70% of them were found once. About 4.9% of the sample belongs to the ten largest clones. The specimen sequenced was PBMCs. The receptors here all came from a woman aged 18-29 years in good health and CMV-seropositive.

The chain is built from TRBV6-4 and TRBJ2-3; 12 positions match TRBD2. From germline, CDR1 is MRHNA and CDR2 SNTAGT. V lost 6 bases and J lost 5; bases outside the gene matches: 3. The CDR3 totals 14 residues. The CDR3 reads CASSETSGRDTQYF. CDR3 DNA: TGTGCCAGCAGCGAGACTAGCGGGAGAGATACGCAGTATTTT.

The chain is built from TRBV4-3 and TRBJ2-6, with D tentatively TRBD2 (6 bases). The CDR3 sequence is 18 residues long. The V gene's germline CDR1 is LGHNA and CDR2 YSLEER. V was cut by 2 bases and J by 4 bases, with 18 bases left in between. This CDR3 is CASSQNWGVRAGANVLTF. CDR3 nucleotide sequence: TGCGCCAGCAGCCAAAATTGGGGGGTACGGGCCGGGGCCAACGTCCTGACTTTC.

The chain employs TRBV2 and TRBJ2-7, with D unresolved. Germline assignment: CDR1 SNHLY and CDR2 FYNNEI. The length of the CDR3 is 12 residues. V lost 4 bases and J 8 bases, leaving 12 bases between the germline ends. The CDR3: CASSAPSGKQYF. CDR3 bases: TGTGCCAGCAGTGCCCCTTCAGGAAAGCAGTACTTC.

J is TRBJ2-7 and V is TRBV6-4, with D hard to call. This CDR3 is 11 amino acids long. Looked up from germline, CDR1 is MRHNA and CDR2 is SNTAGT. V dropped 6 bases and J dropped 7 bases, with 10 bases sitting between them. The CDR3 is CASSESEEQYF. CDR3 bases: TGTGCCAGCAGCGAGAGTGAGGAGCAGTACTTC.

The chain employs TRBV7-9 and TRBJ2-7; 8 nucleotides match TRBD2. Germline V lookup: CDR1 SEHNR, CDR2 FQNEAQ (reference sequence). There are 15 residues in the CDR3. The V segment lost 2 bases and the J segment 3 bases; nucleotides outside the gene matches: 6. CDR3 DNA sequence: TGTGCCAGCAGCTTACCGGCGGGACTAGACTACGAGCAGTACTTC. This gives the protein CASSLPAGLDYEQYF. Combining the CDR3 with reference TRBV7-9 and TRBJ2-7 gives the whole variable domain DTGVSQNPRHKITKRGQNVTFRCDPISEHNRLYWYRQTLGQGPEFLTYFQNEAQLEKSRLLSDRFSAERPKGSFSTLEIQRTEQGDSAMYLCASSLPAGLDYEQYFGPGTRLTVT.

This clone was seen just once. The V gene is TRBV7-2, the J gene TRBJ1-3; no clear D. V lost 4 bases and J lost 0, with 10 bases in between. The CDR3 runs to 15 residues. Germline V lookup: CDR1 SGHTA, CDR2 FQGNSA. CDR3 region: CASSSTVLSGNTIYF. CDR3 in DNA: TGTGCCAGCAGCTCAACAGTTCTCTCTGGAAACACCATATATTTT.

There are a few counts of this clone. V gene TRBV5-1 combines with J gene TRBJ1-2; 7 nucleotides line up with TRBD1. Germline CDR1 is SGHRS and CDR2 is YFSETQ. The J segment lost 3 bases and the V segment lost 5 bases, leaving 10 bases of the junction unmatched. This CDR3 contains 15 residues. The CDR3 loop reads CASRSGGGRDYGYTF. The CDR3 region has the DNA TGCGCCAGCAGGTCTGGAGGGGGCAGGGACTATGGCTACACCTTC.

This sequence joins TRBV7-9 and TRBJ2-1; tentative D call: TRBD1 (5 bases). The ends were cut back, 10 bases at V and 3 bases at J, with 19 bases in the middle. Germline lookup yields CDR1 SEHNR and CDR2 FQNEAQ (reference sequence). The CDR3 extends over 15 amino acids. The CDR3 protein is CATRERKGRYNEQFF. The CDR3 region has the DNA TGTGCCACCCGCGAGAGGAAGGGGCGCTACAATGAGCAGTTCTTC.

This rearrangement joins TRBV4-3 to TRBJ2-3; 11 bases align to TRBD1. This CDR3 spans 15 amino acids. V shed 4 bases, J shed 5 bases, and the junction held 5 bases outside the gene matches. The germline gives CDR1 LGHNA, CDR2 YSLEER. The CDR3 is CASSLGQGVGDTQYF. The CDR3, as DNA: TGCGCCAGCAGCCTGGGACAGGGGGTGGGAGATACGCAGTATTTT.

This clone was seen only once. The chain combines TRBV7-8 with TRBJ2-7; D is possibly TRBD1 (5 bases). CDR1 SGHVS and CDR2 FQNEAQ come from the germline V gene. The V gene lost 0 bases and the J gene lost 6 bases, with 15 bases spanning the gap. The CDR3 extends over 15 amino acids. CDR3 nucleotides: TGTGCCAGCAGCTTAGCGCAGGCAGGGAATTTCGAGCAGTACTTC. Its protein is CASSLAQAGNFEQYF. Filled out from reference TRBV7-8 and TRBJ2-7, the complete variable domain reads GAGVSQSPRYKVAKRGQDVALRCDPISGHVSLFWYQQALGQGPEFLTYFQNEAQLDKSGLPSDRFFAERPEGSVSTLKIQRTQQEDSAVYLCASSLAQAGNFEQYFGPGTRLTVT.